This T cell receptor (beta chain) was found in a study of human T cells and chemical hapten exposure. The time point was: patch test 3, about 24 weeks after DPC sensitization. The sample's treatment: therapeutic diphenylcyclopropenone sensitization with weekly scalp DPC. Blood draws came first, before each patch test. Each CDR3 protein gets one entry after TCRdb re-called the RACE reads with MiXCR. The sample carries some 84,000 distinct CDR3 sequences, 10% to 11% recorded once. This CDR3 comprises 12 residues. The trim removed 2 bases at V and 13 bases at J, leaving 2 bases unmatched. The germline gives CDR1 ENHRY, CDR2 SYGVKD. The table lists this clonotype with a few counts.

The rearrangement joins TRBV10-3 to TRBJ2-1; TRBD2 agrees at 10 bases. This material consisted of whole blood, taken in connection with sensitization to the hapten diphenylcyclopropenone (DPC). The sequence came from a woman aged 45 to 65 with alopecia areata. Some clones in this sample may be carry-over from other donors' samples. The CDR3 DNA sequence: TGTGCCATCAGTGAGGGACTAGCGGAACAGTTCTTC. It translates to CAISEGLAEQFF.